The 30 T cell receptor beta chains given below trace back to one sample, sequenced in a study of blood T cell repertoires in COVID-19. Generated by immunoSEQ multiplex PCR, the TCRdb table keeps only in-frame clones and is missing some. Of some 350,000 clones listed, around four fifths are singletons. The sequenced sample consisted of peripheral blood. The receptors shown here come from a man aged 25-40 years with active or convalescent COVID-19.

The rearrangement uses TRBV28 and TRBJ1-2; 9 nucleotides align to TRBD1. From germline, CDR1 is MDHEN and CDR2 SYDVKM. V was clipped by 11 bases and J by 8 bases; unmatched bases: 9. The length of the CDR3 is 12 residues. The CDR3 coding sequence is TGTGCCTGTCGACAGGGGGTTCGCGGCTACACCTTC. It specifies CACRQGVRGYTF.

This clone was counted a few times. V gene TRBV28 combines with J gene TRBJ2-5; a weak D match, TRBD1 (6 bases). The CDR3 is made up of 13 amino acids. CDR1 and CDR2 (germline): MDHEN, SYDVKM. V was trimmed by 6 bases and J by 3 bases, leaving 11 bases between them. The CDR3 sequence is CASRPQGKETQYF. CDR3 bases: TGTGCCAGCAGGCCACAGGGAAAAGAGACCCAGTACTTC.

Only one count was recorded for this clone. V gene TRBV6-2 or TRBV6-3 combines with J gene TRBJ2-7; 8 bases map to TRBD1. The CDR3 loop spans 16 amino acids. Germline V gives CDR1 MNHEY, CDR2 SVGEGT. The V gene end was trimmed by 4 bases and the J gene end by 4 bases; junction bases not matched to a gene: 12. This chain's CDR3 is CASSSHPGTGVYEQYF. CDR3 bases: TGTGCCAGCAGTTCACACCCCGGGACAGGCGTATACGAGCAGTACTTC.

The chain is built from TRBV4-2 and TRBJ1-1; D call uncertain. With 4 bases removed from V and 3 bases from J, the gap between germline ends came to 15 bases. The CDR3 extends over 15 amino acids. Germline values: CDR1 LGHNA, CDR2 YNFKEQ. CDR3 amino acids: CASSPLGGVDTEAFF. CDR3 bases: TGTGCCAGCAGCCCCCTGGGCGGGGTGGACACTGAAGCTTTCTTT.

In its sample, this clone was seen a few times. The chain couples TRBV18 to TRBJ1-2; 8 bases match TRBD1. Trimming removed 3 bases from V and 6 bases from J; junction bases left unmatched: 6. The CDR3 is 14 residues long. Germline V gene sequence: CDR1 KGHSH, CDR2 LQKENI. The CDR3 DNA reads TGTGCCAGCTCACCTGTCGGACAGGGCAATGGCTACACCTTC. Translated, it gives CASSPVGQGNGYTF.

The chain uses TRBV3-1 (or the pseudogene TRBV3-2) and TRBJ1-5; 7 nucleotides align to TRBD1. V shed 3 bases and J 9 bases; nucleotides not matched to a gene: 8. The germline V gene has CDR1 LGHDT and CDR2 YNNKEL (reference sequence). The length of the CDR3 is 14 residues. CDR3 region: CASSHTGQLSPQHF. The CDR3 coding sequence is TGTGCCAGCAGCCACACGGGACAGTTATCGCCCCAGCATTTT.

This chain connects TRBV18 to TRBJ1-2; 8 nucleotides match TRBD1. V shed 2 bases, J shed 6 bases, and the junction held 8 bases outside the gene matches. The germline CDR1 and CDR2 sequences are KGHSH and LQKENI. The CDR3 sequence is 15 residues long. As DNA, the CDR3 is TGTGCCAGCTCACCATACGAGGACAGGGTGAATGGCTACACCTTC. Amino acid sequence: CASSPYEDRVNGYTF.

V is TRBV2 and J is TRBJ2-4; a weak D match, TRBD1 (5 bases). This CDR3 comprises 19 residues. Germline V lookup: CDR1 SNHLY, CDR2 FYNNEI. Deletions cut 8 bases from V and 0 bases from J, with 26 bases between. The DNA for the CDR3 is TGTGCCAGCGGCGCTTCAGGGTACCGTCGTCCCTTAGCCAAAAACATTCAGTACTTC. It specifies CASGASGYRRPLAKNIQYF.

The V call is TRBV28, the J call TRBJ2-7, with 9 bases matching TRBD2. This CDR3 region has 15 residues. With 6 bases clipped from V and 6 bases from J, the junction kept 12 bases outside the gene matches. CDR1 MDHEN and CDR2 SYDVKM come from the germline V gene. The CDR3 sequence is CASRTTGLASLEQYF. The CDR3 nucleotides read TGTGCCAGCAGAACTACGGGACTAGCCTCTCTCGAGCAGTACTTC. The whole variable domain, filled in from reference TRBV28 and TRBJ2-7, reads DVKVTQSSRYLVKRTGEKVFLECVQDMDHENMFWYRQDPGLGLRLIYFSYDVKMKEKGDIPEGYSVSREKKERFSLILESASTNQTSMYLCASRTTGLASLEQYFGPGTRLTVT.

V is TRBV3-1 (or the pseudogene TRBV3-2) and J is TRBJ2-7; D is unresolved. Germline lookup yields CDR1 LGHDT and CDR2 YNNKEL (reference sequence). Trimming took off 6 bases at V and 0 bases at J, with 9 bases between the two ends. The CDR3 totals 13 residues. CDR3 loop: CASRRALSYEQYF. The CDR3 nucleotides read TGTGCCAGCAGACGAGCCCTCTCCTACGAGCAGTACTTC.

The chain combines TRBV5-1 with TRBJ1-6; the D gene is possibly TRBD1 (6 bases). The germline CDR1 and CDR2 sequences are SGHRS and YFSETQ. This CDR3 has 17 amino acids. Deletions cut 0 bases from V and 8 bases from J, with 18 bases between. The CDR3 reads CASSLERTVPGYSPLHF. CDR3 in DNA: TGCGCCAGCAGCTTGGAGCGGACAGTCCCGGGGTATTCACCCCTCCACTTT.

The genes are TRBV5-4 and TRBJ2-3, with 9 bases identical to TRBD2. J gave up 2 bases and V 0 bases, and 7 bases lay outside the gene matches. The CDR3 extends over 17 amino acids. The V gene's germline CDR1 is SGHNT and CDR2 YYREEE (reference sequence). DNA for the CDR3: TGTGCCAGCAGCTTGGCCCCGGGACTAGCATCCACAGATACGCAGTATTTT. It translates to CASSLAPGLASTDTQYF. The variable domain in full, with the rest retrieved from reference TRBV5-4 and TRBJ2-3, is ETGVTQSPTHLIKTRGQQVTLRCSSQSGHNTVSWYQQALGQGPQFIFQYYREEENGRGNFPPRFSGLQFPNYSSELNVNALELDDSALYLCASSLAPGLASTDTQYFGPGTRLTVL.

The chain couples TRBV5-1 to TRBJ2-7; 9 positions match TRBD1. Per the germline V gene, CDR1 is SGHRS and CDR2 is YFSETQ. CDR3 length equals 15 residues. The junction had 10 bases not matched to a gene; V was cut back by 5 bases and J by 4 bases. The CDR3 reads CASSYAGTGRYEQYF. In DNA, the CDR3 is TGCGCCAGCAGTTACGCCGGGACAGGGAGGTACGAGCAGTACTTC.

The rearrangement joins TRBV12-3 or TRBV12-4 to TRBJ1-3; D gene uncertain. The length of the CDR3 is 13 residues. V lost 6 bases, J lost 2 bases, and 8 bases lay in between. The CDR3 DNA follows: TGTGCCAGCAGCCACAGTACTGGAAACACCATATATTTT. Amino acid sequence: CASSHSTGNTIYF.

This clone was recorded once. This rearrangement joins TRBV6-5 to TRBJ2-1; 9 bases line up with TRBD1. The CDR3 loop spans 16 amino acids. The germline V gene encodes CDR1 MNHEY and CDR2 SVGAGI. J was trimmed by 6 bases and V by 0 bases; bases with no gene match: 6. The CDR3 loop is CASSYSPGQGPNEQFF. CDR3 nucleotide sequence: TGTGCCAGCAGTTACTCCCCGGGACAGGGTCCCAATGAGCAGTTCTTC.

The chain uses TRBV12-3 or TRBV12-4 and TRBJ1-2; tentatively, D is TRBD1 (6 bases). The CDR3 loop spans 13 amino acids. Trimming removed 6 bases at V and 2 bases at J, with 10 bases between. CDR3 DNA: TGTGCCAGCAGGCGACAGGTGAACTATGGCTACACCTTC. This codes for CASRRQVNYGYTF.

J is TRBJ1-2 and V is TRBV28; possibly TRBD1 for D (5 bases). Trimming shortened V by 5 bases and J by 8 bases, and 21 bases separated the two germline ends. CDR1 is MDHEN and CDR2 is SYDVKM in the germline V gene. The CDR3 contains 15 residues. CDR3 sequence (DNA): TGTGCCAGCAGTCTACCACAGGCCGCGGGGGTGGGCTACACCTTC. Translated, it gives CASSLPQAAGVGYTF.

The chain links TRBV12-5 to TRBJ2-7; D gene uncertain. The CDR3 is 14 amino acids. V was pared by 3 bases and J by 5 bases, with 14 bases between. Germline lookup yields CDR1 LGHNT and CDR2 FRNRAP. CDR3 region: CASGFDIPPNEQYF. In DNA, the CDR3 is TGTGCTAGTGGTTTCGACATTCCCCCCAACGAGCAGTACTTC.

The gene calls are TRBV19 and TRBJ2-3, with D possibly matching TRBD1 (5 bases). The germline V and J ends were trimmed by 5 bases and 6 bases, with 9 bases remaining between them. The CDR3 loop spans 12 amino acids. Germline CDR1 reads LNHDA; CDR2 reads SQIVND (reference sequence). In DNA, the CDR3 is TGTGCCAGTAGTCAGGGCAGGGATACGCAGTATTTT. This gives the protein CASSQGRDTQYF. Complete variable domain (other parts from reference TRBV19 and TRBJ2-3): DGGITQSPKYLFRKEGQNVTLSCEQNLNHDAMYWYRQDPGQGLRLIYYSQIVNDFQKGDIAEGYSVSREKKESFPLTVTSAQKNPTAFYLCASSQGRDTQYFGPGTRLTVL.

A note on this clone: It is likely a read error, because the conserved phenylalanine at the end of the CDR3 is missing. The DNA is left out, because the CDR3 cannot be placed on it with certainty; the CDR3 is given as TCRdb lists it. V gene TRBV3-1 (or the pseudogene TRBV3-2) combines with J gene TRBJ1-4. The germline CDR1 and CDR2 sequences are LGHDT and YNNKEL (reference sequence). With termini counted, the CDR3 has 12 amino acids. The CDR3 region is CASSQAGFSPPQ.

Only one count was recorded for this clone. This sequence joins TRBV7-3 and TRBJ1-6; D not resolved. The germline V gene has CDR1 SGHTA and CDR2 FQGTGA. The CDR3 totals 13 residues. V was trimmed by 3 bases and J by 5 bases, leaving 5 bases between them. The CDR3 here is CASSFTDNSPLHF. Here the CDR3 DNA reads TGTGCCAGCAGCTTCACAGATAATTCACCCCTCCACTTT. The variable domain in full, completed from reference TRBV7-3 and TRBJ1-6, reads GAGVSQTPSNKVTEKGKYVELRCDPISGHTALYWYRQSLGQGPEFLIYFQGTGAADDSGLPNDRFFAVRPEGSVSTLKIQRTERGDSAVYLCASSFTDNSPLHFGNGTRLTVT.

The chain joins TRBV10-3 to TRBJ1-6; TRBD1 agrees at 9 bases. Germline CDR1 is ENHRY and CDR2 is SYGVKD. With V trimmed by 4 bases and J by 7 bases, 8 bases remained unmatched. The CDR3 has 16 residues. Here the CDR3 reads CAISAGTGIGNSPLHF. The CDR3 nucleotides read TGTGCCATCAGTGCAGGGACAGGGATCGGGAATTCACCCCTCCACTTT.

The count of this clone is one. The chain employs TRBV4-3 and TRBJ2-7; 8 bases match TRBD1. The CDR3 length is 14 residues. The germline V gene has CDR1 LGHNA and CDR2 YSLEER. Trimming took 3 bases from V and 3 from J; bases not matched to a gene: 4. CDR3 loop: CASSHGQGGYEQYF. In DNA form, the CDR3 reads TGCGCCAGCAGCCATGGACAGGGTGGCTACGAGCAGTACTTC.

This clone was recorded once. This sequence joins TRBV9 and TRBJ2-7, with D perhaps TRBD1 (5 bases). This CDR3 has 13 amino acids. Deletions cut 3 bases from V and 6 bases from J, with 13 bases between. Looked up from germline, CDR1 is SGDLS and CDR2 is YYNGEE. In DNA form, the CDR3 reads TGTGCCAGCAGCGCAACCAGGGATACCGAGCAGTACTTC. Translating it yields CASSATRDTEQYF. Together with reference TRBV9 and TRBJ2-7, the CDR3 gives the full variable domain: DSGVTQTPKHLITATGQRVTLRCSPRSGDLSVYWYQQSLDQGLQFLIQYYNGEERAKGNILERFSAQQFPDLHSELNLSSLELGDSALYFCASSATRDTEQYFGPGTRLTVT.

The rearrangement joins TRBV5-1 to TRBJ1-2; TRBD1 matches 10 bases. Trimming took 3 bases from V and 7 from J; bases not matched to a gene: 6. Germline-derived CDR1 and CDR2 are SGHRS and YFSETQ. The CDR3 totals 14 residues. The CDR3 region is CASSSRQGAGGYTF. In DNA form, the CDR3 reads TGCGCCAGCAGCTCTAGACAGGGGGCTGGTGGCTACACCTTC.

The rearrangement links TRBV30 to TRBJ2-7; a weak D match, TRBD2 (5 bases). Trimming removed 1 base from V and 3 bases from J, with 16 bases in between. The germline V gene has CDR1 GTSNPN and CDR2 SVGIG (reference sequence). This CDR3 has 15 amino acids. In DNA form, the CDR3 reads TGTGCCTGGAGTGGCGGACTGAAGGTAGACTACGAGCAGTACTTC. Protein: CAWSGGLKVDYEQYF. Full variable domain (outside the CDR3, taken from reference TRBV30 and TRBJ2-7): SQTIHQWPATLVQPVGSPLSLECTVEGTSNPNLYWYRQAAGRGLQLLFYSVGIGQISSEVPQNLSASRPQDRQFILSSKKLLLSDSGFYLCAWSGGLKVDYEQYFGPGTRLTVT.

The genes are TRBV5-5 and TRBJ1-2; no clear D gene. There are 14 residues in the CDR3. Germline V gene lookup returns CDR1 SGHKS and CDR2 YYEKEE (reference sequence). V lost 0 bases and J lost 6, with 12 bases in between. The CDR3 sequence: CASSLGPIGDGYTF. In DNA, the CDR3 is TGTGCCAGCAGCTTGGGCCCAATCGGAGATGGCTACACCTTC. Full variable domain (missing parts from reference TRBV5-5 and TRBJ1-2): DAGVTQSPTHLIKTRGQQVTLRCSPISGHKSVSWYQQVLGQGPQFIFQYYEKEERGRGNFPDRFSARQFPNYSSELNVNALLLGDSALYLCASSLGPIGDGYTFGSGTRLTVV.

The chain links TRBV7-6 to TRBJ2-2; 11 bases align to TRBD2. Germline assignment: CDR1 SGHVS and CDR2 FNYEAQ. Trimming cost V 5 bases and J 9 bases; bases outside gene matches: 11. The length of the CDR3 is 16 residues. The CDR3 region is CASSLSGRAGRRELFF. The CDR3 nucleotides are TGTGCCAGCAGCCTTAGCGGGAGGGCGGGTCGCAGGGAGCTGTTTTTT.

The chain is built from TRBV5-1 and TRBJ2-4; TRBD2 matches at 9 bases. CDR1 is SGHRS, CDR2 YFSETQ, per germline. V lost 3 bases to trimming and J lost 1 base; unmatched junction nucleotides: 2. The CDR3 consists of 15 residues. In DNA, the CDR3 is TGCGCCAGCAGCTCAGCGGGAGGTGCCAAAAACATTCAGTACTTC. Protein sequence: CASSSAGGAKNIQYF.

The chain recombines TRBV6-5 with TRBJ1-2; D unresolved. The CDR3 totals 15 residues. Trimming left V 7 bases short and J 4 bases short, with 19 bases between. Germline values: CDR1 MNHEY, CDR2 SVGAGI. The CDR3 loop reads CASKVDRESFYGYTF. In nucleotides, the CDR3 is TGTGCCAGCAAAGTCGATCGGGAAAGTTTCTATGGCTACACCTTC.